Many counts were recorded for the clone carrying this T cell receptor (beta chain). This entry belongs to a study of T-cell reconstitution after alpha-beta-depleted transplantation in children. Unique molecular identifiers tagged the TCRbeta library. Via MiXCR, TCRdb re-called the PCR reads, giving one row per CDR3 protein. The sample holds approximately 150,000 distinct CDR3 sequences, 7.5% to 9% seen once. Germline lookup yields CDR1 SQVTM and CDR2 ANQGSEA. The CDR3 loop spans 14 amino acids. V lost 3 bases and J lost 0; bases outside the gene matches: 3. The gene calls are TRBV29-1 and TRBJ2-3; TRBD1 agrees at 7 bases. Sequencing used PBMCs, mostly from graft donor cells, obtained 180 days after TCRalphabeta/CD19-depleted stem cell transplant. The receptor was isolated from a female patient between 2 and 10 years old who had a stem cell transplant for congenital amegakaryocytic thrombocytopenia, so the T cells may come from the graft donor. The CDR3 sequence: CSVDHRGSTDTQYF. DNA for the CDR3: TGCAGCGTTGATCACAGGGGAAGCACAGATACGCAGTATTTT.